This passage covers 24 T cell receptor beta chains from one sample sequenced in a study of OX40 agonist ivuxolimab in advanced cancers. Measured with immunoSEQ multiplex PCR; TCRdb has only the in-frame clones, and not every one. This table holds approximately 49,000 clones, about 83% found once. This specimen was CD4+ or CD8+ T cells sorted from blood, taken in a trial of the OX40 agonist ivuxolimab. Receptors were obtained from an adult with an advanced solid tumor such as melanoma, head and neck, liver or kidney cancer.

This chain joins TRBV2 and TRBJ2-2, with D perhaps given as TRBD1 or TRBD2 (5 bases each). The CDR3 runs to 12 residues. Per germline, CDR1 SNHLY and CDR2 FYNNEI. V lost 4 bases, J lost 6 bases, and 6 bases lay in between. The CDR3 DNA sequence: TGTGCCAGCAGTGTGGGGGCCGGGGAGCTGTTTTTT. Amino acid sequence: CASSVGAGELFF.

The CDR3 sequence is CASSQDLLSPQSEQYF. As DNA, the CDR3 is TGCGCCAGCAGCCAAGATCTGCTTTCCCCACAAAGCGAGCAGTACTTC. The J gene is TRBJ2-7, the V gene TRBV4-3; D gene ambiguous. The CDR3 runs to 16 residues. Germline lookup yields CDR1 LGHNA and CDR2 YSLEER. V shed 0 bases and J shed 6 bases, with 18 bases lying between them.

The J gene is TRBJ2-1, the V gene TRBV6-1, with 12 nucleotides matching TRBD2. CDR3 size: 14 residues. Unmatched junction bases numbered 4, after V lost 10 bases and J lost 3 bases. Germline V gives CDR1 MNHNS, CDR2 SASEGT. The CDR3 DNA reads TGTGCCACCCGACTAGCGGGAGTCTACAATGAGCAGTTCTTC. Encoded protein: CATRLAGVYNEQFF.

The J gene is TRBJ2-7, the V gene TRBV11-2, with D possibly TRBD2 on 6 matching bases. This CDR3 has 15 residues. V lost 1 base and J 6 bases, leaving 16 bases between the germline ends. Germline V gives CDR1 SGHAT, CDR2 FQNNGV. CDR3 loop: CASSLVKGLYPEQYF. CDR3 coding DNA: TGTGCCAGCAGCTTAGTAAAGGGACTTTACCCCGAGCAGTACTTC.

The genes are TRBV19 and TRBJ2-5; possibly TRBD2 for D (5 bases). The CDR3 has 14 residues. Trimming cost V 5 bases and J 3 bases, with 13 bases left between them. CDR1 and CDR2 (germline): LNHDA, SQIVND (reference sequence). The CDR3 here is CASSPSWTEETQYF. The CDR3 region has the DNA TGTGCCAGTAGTCCTAGCTGGACGGAAGAGACCCAGTACTTC.

This sequence joins TRBV6-5 and TRBJ1-5, with TRBD1 as a possible D gene (5 bases). Germline lookup yields CDR1 MNHEY and CDR2 SVGAGI. V was cut by 6 bases and J by 3 bases, with 12 bases left in between. The CDR3 covers 14 residues. CDR3 residues: CASSPGGTNQPQHF. For the CDR3, the DNA is TGTGCCAGCAGCCCCGGAGGGACCAATCAGCCCCAGCATTTT.

The chain has TRBV5-8 and TRBJ1-1, with D possibly TRBD1 on 5 matching bases. Germline V lookup: CDR1 SGHTS, CDR2 YDEGEE. V was trimmed by 0 bases and J by 11 bases, leaving 11 bases between them. This CDR3 region has 12 residues. CDR3 region: CASSLGQIGAFF. The DNA for the CDR3 is TGTGCCAGCAGCTTGGGACAGATAGGGGCTTTCTTT.

This sequence joins TRBV7-2 and TRBJ2-7; D may be TRBD1 (5 bases). Trimming pared 1 base from V and 5 bases from J, leaving 12 bases between. The CDR3 covers 14 residues. CDR1 and CDR2 (germline): SGHTA, FQGNSA. Here the CDR3 reads CASSLGRGVHEQYF. DNA of the CDR3: TGTGCCAGCAGCTTAGGAAGGGGCGTCCACGAGCAGTACTTC. Variable domain in full (rest from reference TRBV7-2 and TRBJ2-7): GAGVSQSPSNKVTEKGKDVELRCDPISGHTALYWYRQSLGQGLEFLIYFQGNSAPDKSGLPSDRFSAERTGGSVSTLTIQRTQQEDSAVYLCASSLGRGVHEQYFGPGTRLTVT.

This chain joins TRBV7-2 and TRBJ2-5, with D unresolved. The CDR3 has 11 residues. Germline V lookup: CDR1 SGHTA, CDR2 FQGNSA. The CDR3 sequence is CASRRRETQYF. CDR3 nucleotide sequence: TGTGCTAGCCGCAGAAGGGAGACCCAGTACTTC. The full variable domain, its missing parts supplied by reference TRBV7-2 and TRBJ2-5, is GAGVSQSPSNKVTEKGKDVELRCDPISGHTALYWYRQSLGQGLEFLIYFQGNSAPDKSGLPSDRFSAERTGGSVSTLTIQRTQQEDSAVYLCASRRRETQYFGPGTRLLVL.

The V gene is TRBV30, the J gene TRBJ1-2, with a tentative D call TRBD1 (5 bases). V lost 4 bases, J lost 3 bases, and 9 bases lay in between. The CDR3 totals 12 residues. Germline CDR1 is GTSNPN and CDR2 is SVGIG (reference sequence). CDR3 in amino acids: CAWTGGYYGYTF. In DNA form, the CDR3 reads TGTGCCTGGACGGGGGGGTACTATGGCTACACCTTC.

The rearrangement joins TRBV2 to TRBJ1-2; TRBD1 agrees at 7 bases. CDR1 is SNHLY, CDR2 FYNNEI, per germline. V lost 6 bases, J lost 10 bases, and 8 bases stayed unmatched. The CDR3 has 12 amino acids. For the CDR3, the DNA is TGTGCCAGCAGGGGACAGATTGTGGACTACACCTTC. Residues: CASRGQIVDYTF.

The chain links TRBV6-5 to TRBJ1-1; D perhaps matches TRBD1 (6 bases). In germline, CDR1 is MNHEY, CDR2 SVGAGI. The CDR3 extends over 13 amino acids. Trimming cost V 7 bases and J 1 base, with 10 bases left between them. This chain's CDR3 is CASNRRGNTEAFF. The CDR3 region has the DNA TGTGCCAGCAACCGCAGGGGGAACACTGAAGCTTTCTTT.

V gene TRBV7-8 combines with J gene TRBJ2-1, with 11 bases identical to TRBD2. The trim removed 1 base at V and 7 bases at J, leaving 6 bases unmatched. This CDR3 is built from 16 residues. Germline loops: CDR1 SGHVS, CDR2 FQNEAQ. CDR3 bases: TGTGCCAGCAGCTTAGACAGACTAGCGGGGATGAATGAGCAGTTCTTC. Amino acids: CASSLDRLAGMNEQFF.

This chain joins TRBV20-1 and TRBJ2-1; possible D gene TRBD1, 6 bases. Germline V CDR1 and CDR2: DFQATT, SNEGSKA (reference sequence). The CDR3 loop spans 10 amino acids. Deletions cut 6 bases from V and 9 bases from J, with 9 bases between. CDR3 nucleotides: TGCAGTGCCCAGGGGACTGAGCAGTTCTTC. Its protein product is CSAQGTEQFF.

This clone showed up just a few times. The chain has TRBV5-4 and TRBJ1-1; D might be TRBD1 (6 bases). Germline CDR1 is SGHNT and CDR2 is YYREEE (reference sequence). The CDR3 totals 15 residues. Between the trimmed V and J ends, which lost 6 bases and 1 base, there was a span of 16 bases. The CDR3 sequence is CASKAGGPRNTEAFF. In DNA form, the CDR3 reads TGTGCCAGCAAAGCCGGGGGGCCCCGGAACACTGAAGCTTTCTTT.

V usage is TRBV5-1 and J usage is TRBJ2-2; a possible D gene is TRBD2 (5 bases). With 0 bases removed from V and 2 bases from J, the gap between germline ends came to 8 bases. This CDR3 comprises 15 residues. Germline V gene data show CDR1 as SGHRS and CDR2 as YFSETQ. The CDR3 spells CASSLVAGNTGELFF. CDR3 coding DNA: TGCGCCAGCAGCTTGGTCGCGGGTAACACCGGGGAGCTGTTTTTT.

The CDR3 reads CASSPQQGYEQYF. CDR3 coding DNA: TGTGCCAGCAGCCCACAACAGGGTTACGAGCAGTACTTC. The chain has TRBV6-5 and TRBJ2-7, with D maybe TRBD1 (6 bases). Germline lookup yields CDR1 MNHEY and CDR2 SVGAGI. The CDR3 extends over 13 amino acids. Trimming took 6 bases from V and 4 from J, leaving 13 bases between them.

The V and J genes are TRBV5-1 and TRBJ2-7, with 14 bases aligning to TRBD2. This CDR3 has 15 amino acids. The germline V gene encodes CDR1 SGHRS and CDR2 YFSETQ. V trimming: 7 bases; J trimming: 7 bases; junction bases outside the gene matches: 10. The CDR3 DNA is TGCGCCAGCGGGGACCGGACTAGCGGGGGGCTTGAGCAGTACTTC. This sequence encodes CASGDRTSGGLEQYF.

The chain employs TRBV9 and TRBJ2-1, with 10 bases that match TRBD2. Trimming took 1 base from V and 4 from J; bases not matched to a gene: 8. The germline V gene encodes CDR1 SGDLS and CDR2 YYNGEE. The CDR3 runs 17 residues. CDR3 in amino acids: CASSVTSGVGLYNEQFF. The CDR3 region has the DNA TGTGCCAGCAGCGTAACTAGCGGGGTGGGTTTATACAATGAGCAGTTCTTC.

The chain employs TRBV19 and TRBJ1-5, with 9 bases matching TRBD1. Germline V lookup: CDR1 LNHDA, CDR2 SQIVND (reference sequence). J lost 3 bases, V lost 4 bases, and 16 bases had no gene match. The CDR3 extends over 19 amino acids. The CDR3 is CASSTRDRVIILNNQPQHF. Written as DNA, the CDR3 is TGTGCCAGTAGTACGCGGGACAGGGTTATCATATTGAACAATCAGCCCCAGCATTTT.

The chain carries TRBV11-3 and TRBJ2-7; D might be TRBD2 (5 bases). Germline V lookup: CDR1 SGHNT, CDR2 YENEEA. The V and J ends lost 3 bases and 2 bases respectively, with 11 bases between them. The CDR3 length is 14 residues. CDR3 DNA: TGTGCCAGCAGCTTTGCAACGGGAACCTACGAGCAGTACTTC. Amino acids: CASSFATGTYEQYF.

This clone was seen once. V is TRBV2 and J is TRBJ1-5, with 8 bases that match TRBD1. This CDR3 spans 13 amino acids. Germline lookup yields CDR1 SNHLY and CDR2 FYNNEI. The junction had 6 bases not matched to a gene; V was cut back by 10 bases and J by 4 bases. DNA for the CDR3: TGTGCCATTGGGGACAGGATGAATCAGCCCCAGCATTTT. Amino acids: CAIGDRMNQPQHF.

The V and J genes are TRBV7-2 and TRBJ1-2, with 7 nucleotides matching TRBD1. Trimming at V came to 6 bases and at J to 0 bases, leaving 10 bases not matched to a gene. Germline CDR1 SGHTA, CDR2 FQGNSA. CDR3 size: 16 residues. The CDR3 protein is CASSSGGQRANYGYTF. In DNA form, the CDR3 reads TGTGCCAGCAGTTCAGGGGGACAGAGAGCTAACTATGGCTACACCTTC. Full variable domain (rest looked up from reference TRBV7-2 and TRBJ1-2): GAGVSQSPSNKVTEKGKDVELRCDPISGHTALYWYRQSLGQGLEFLIYFQGNSAPDKSGLPSDRFSAERTGGSVSTLTIQRTQQEDSAVYLCASSSGGQRANYGYTFGSGTRLTVV.

J is TRBJ1-5 and V is TRBV19; tentatively, D is TRBD1 (5 bases). The CDR3 runs 16 residues. CDR1 and CDR2 from the germline V gene are LNHDA and SQIVND (reference sequence). V dropped 5 bases and J dropped 3 bases, with 17 bases sitting between them. The CDR3 here is CASSQEGGGYNQPQHF. The CDR3 region has the DNA TGTGCCAGTAGTCAGGAGGGTGGGGGATACAATCAGCCCCAGCATTTT.